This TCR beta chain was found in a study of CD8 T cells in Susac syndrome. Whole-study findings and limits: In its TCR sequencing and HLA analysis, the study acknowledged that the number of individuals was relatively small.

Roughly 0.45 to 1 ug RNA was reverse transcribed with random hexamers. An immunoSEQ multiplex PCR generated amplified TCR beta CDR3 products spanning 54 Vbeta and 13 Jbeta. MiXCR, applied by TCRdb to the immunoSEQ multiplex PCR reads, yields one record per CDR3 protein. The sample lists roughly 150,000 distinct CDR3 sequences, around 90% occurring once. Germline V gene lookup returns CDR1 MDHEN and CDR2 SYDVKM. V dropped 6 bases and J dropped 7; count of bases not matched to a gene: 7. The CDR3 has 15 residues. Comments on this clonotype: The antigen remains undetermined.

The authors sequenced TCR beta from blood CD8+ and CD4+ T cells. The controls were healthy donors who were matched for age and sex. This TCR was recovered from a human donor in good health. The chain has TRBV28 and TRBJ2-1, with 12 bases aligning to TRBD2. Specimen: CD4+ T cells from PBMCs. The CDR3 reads CASSLLAGGANEQFF. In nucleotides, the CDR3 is TGTGCCAGCAGCCTACTAGCGGGAGGTGCGAATGAGCAGTTCTTC.